Below are 2 T cell receptor beta chains sequenced from a single sample in a study of T cells in Graves' hyperthyroidism and ophthalmopathy. What was amplified from RNA transcripts were TCR beta CDR3 regions. During a first-round RT-PCR of the TCR CDR3, the HTBI primer set was used. TCRdb passed the multiplex PCR reads through MiXCR, listing each CDR3 protein once. The sample includes hundreds of thousands of distinct CDR3 sequences, roughly 15% seen only once; the top ten take less than 15%. What was sequenced was blood. These receptors originate from a man in his late teens or twenties with Graves' ophthalmopathy.

This clonotype was seen at least ten times. The chain carries TRBV6-1 and TRBJ1-1; 9 bases are a match to TRBD1. The V segment lost 5 bases and the J segment 2 bases; nucleotides outside the gene matches: 12. This CDR3 is built from 17 residues. CDR1 is MNHNS, CDR2 SASEGT, per germline. CDR3 DNA: TGTGCCAGCAGTTACCAACCGGGACAGGGTAGTAACACTGAAGCTTTCTTT. Translation gives CASSYQPGQGSNTEAFF.

This clonotype was counted ten times or more. The chain combines TRBV20-1 with TRBJ2-1; 9 bases fit TRBD1. Germline CDR1 and CDR2: DFQATT and SNEGSKA (reference sequence). The CDR3 has 13 amino acids. Unmatched junction bases numbered 5, after V lost 3 bases and J lost 8 bases. CDR3 DNA sequence: TGCAGTGCTAGTGTGGACAGGGGCTATGAGCAGTTCTTC. Translating it yields CSASVDRGYEQFF.